The 5 T cell receptor beta chains in this list originate from one sample, sequenced in a study of T cell responses to AZD1222 COVID-19 vaccine. Data came from immunoSEQ multiplex PCR; TCRdb stores just in-frame clones and leaves some out. The data show some 79,000 clones, approximately 83% seen once. The sequenced sample was peripheral blood, obtained 28 days after the second AZD1222 dose. Source of these receptors: an adult who received the AZD1222 COVID-19 vaccine.

The J gene is TRBJ1-1, the V gene TRBV4-1, with TRBD1 identical over 7 bases. CDR1 and CDR2 from the germline V gene are MGHRA and YSYEKL. V gave up 4 bases and J gave up 0 bases; unmatched junction bases: 11. The CDR3 length is 17 residues. CDR3 region: CASSREGWGQLNTEAFF. The CDR3 bases are TGCGCCAGCAGCCGAGAAGGTTGGGGACAGTTGAACACTGAAGCTTTCTTT.

V gene TRBV6-5 combines with J gene TRBJ1-5, with a possible D match to TRBD1 (6 bases). CDR1 is MNHEY, CDR2 SVGAGI, per germline. The CDR3 contains 16 residues. V dropped 0 bases and J dropped 5 bases, with 14 bases sitting between them. For the CDR3, the DNA is TGTGCCAGCAGTTACTCGAGAAGGGGGGCTGATCAGCCCCAGCATTTT. Its translation is CASSYSRRGADQPQHF.

The chain uses TRBV7-6 and TRBJ2-5, with TRBD2 matching 11 bases. J lost 5 bases, V lost 5 bases, and 10 bases had no gene match. CDR3 length equals 16 residues. Per the germline V gene, CDR1 is SGHVS and CDR2 is FNYEAQ. The CDR3 DNA sequence: TGTGCCAGCAGCGCTCGAGGTAGCGGGGGGGCCGAGACCCAGTACTTC. Its protein is CASSARGSGGAETQYF.

This clone has only one observation. The V and J genes are TRBV6-1 and TRBJ2-2; TRBD1 is a possible D gene (5 bases). CDR1 and CDR2 (germline): MNHNS, SASEGT. V was trimmed by 3 bases and J by 4 bases, leaving 9 bases between them. The CDR3 has 14 residues. In nucleotides, the CDR3 is TGTGCCAGCAGTGACAGGGTCCCCACCGGGGAGCTGTTTTTT. Encoded protein: CASSDRVPTGELFF.

The V call is TRBV27, the J call TRBJ2-1, with 7 bases lining up with TRBD2. Germline V gene lookup returns CDR1 MNHEY and CDR2 SMNVEV (reference sequence). This CDR3 region has 14 residues. Losses at the gene ends were 5 bases for V and 6 bases for J; bases not matched to a gene: 7. CDR3 sequence (DNA): TGTGCCAGCAGTCCATGGGAGGGAGGCAATGAGCAGTTCTTC. Its translation: CASSPWEGGNEQFF.